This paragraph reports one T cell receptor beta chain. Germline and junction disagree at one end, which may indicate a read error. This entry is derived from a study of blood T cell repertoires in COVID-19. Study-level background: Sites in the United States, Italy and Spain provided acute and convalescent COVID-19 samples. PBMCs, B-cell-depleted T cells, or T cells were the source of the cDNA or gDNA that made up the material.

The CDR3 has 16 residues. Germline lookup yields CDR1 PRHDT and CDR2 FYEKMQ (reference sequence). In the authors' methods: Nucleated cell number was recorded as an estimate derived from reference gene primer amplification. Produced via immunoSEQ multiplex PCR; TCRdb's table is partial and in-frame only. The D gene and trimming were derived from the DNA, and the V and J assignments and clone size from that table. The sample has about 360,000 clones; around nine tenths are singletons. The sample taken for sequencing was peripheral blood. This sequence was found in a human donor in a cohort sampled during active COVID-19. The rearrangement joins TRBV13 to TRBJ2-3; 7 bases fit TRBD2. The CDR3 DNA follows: TGTGCCAGCAGCCCCCAGGGAGGGCGGAACACAAATACGCAGTATTTT. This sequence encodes CASSPQGGRNTNTQYF.